Listed below are T cell receptor beta chains from one sample, sequenced in a study of CD8+CD57+ T cells in acquired aplastic anemia. TCRdb re-derived calls from the reads in MiXCR, one entry per CDR3 protein. The data contain approximately 470,000 distinct CDR3 sequences, roughly a third of them singletons. Source material: sorted CD4+, CD8+, or CD8+CD57+ T cells (not recorded which) from PBMCs. Source of these receptors: a human donor with aplastic anemia. Both conserved end residues are part of each CDR3. The D gene is left open where the match is weak. Clone sizes are given selectively: once, few, many, or a class where the clone is expanded.

DNA: TGTGCCAGCAGCGCAGCGGGGAGGGGCGAGCAGTACTTC
CDR3: CASSAAGRGEQYF
J: TRBJ2-7
D: TRBD2
V: TRBV2
size: .

DNA: TGTGCCAGCAGCCTACCGACATCCCGGGCATACACCTTC
CDR3: CASSLPTSRAYTF
J: TRBJ1-2
D: .
V: TRBV7-2
size: many

DNA: TGTGCCAGCAGTTTTCCACAGGGGGATTACGAGCAGTACTTC
CDR3: CASSFPQGDYEQYF
J: TRBJ2-7
D: TRBD1
V: TRBV28
size: .

DNA: TGTGCCAGCAGCTTAGAGAGGGCGCGGGGTACCTACGAGCAGTACTTC
CDR3: CASSLERARGTYEQYF
J: TRBJ2-7
D: .
V: TRBV7-8
size: .

DNA: TGTGCCAGCAGTTTTGGGCAGGGACCAGCTTTCTTT
CDR3: CASSFGQGPAFF
J: TRBJ1-1
D: .
V: TRBV12-3/TRBV12-4
size: few

DNA: TGTGCCACCAGCAGAAGCGGGAGTGGGTATGAGCAGTACTTC
CDR3: CATSRSGSGYEQYF
J: TRBJ2-7
D: TRBD2
V: TRBV15
size: few

DNA: TGTGCCACCAGTGATGTTCCGAAGGGTGCGCAAGAGACCCAGTACTTC
CDR3: CATSDVPKGAQETQYF
J: TRBJ2-5
D: .
V: TRBV24-1
size: many

DNA: TGTGCCAGCAGTCCCGTAAAGGGGCGAACAGCTTTCTTT
CDR3: CASSPVKGRTAFF
J: TRBJ1-1
D: .
V: TRBV2
size: .

DNA: TGTGCCAGCAGCGACATGGGCGGGGTGTCGAACACTGAAGCTTTCTTT
CDR3: CASSDMGGVSNTEAFF
J: TRBJ1-1
D: .
V: TRBV3-1
size: .

DNA: TGTGCCAGTACCCCGACCGGACCTTATCAAGAGACCCAGTACTTC
CDR3: CASTPTGPYQETQYF
J: TRBJ2-5
D: .
V: TRBV19
size: many

DNA: TGTGCCAGTAGTATGGCAGAACCAAACTATGGCTACACCTTC
CDR3: CASSMAEPNYGYTF
J: TRBJ1-2
D: .
V: TRBV19
size: many

DNA: TGTGCCAGCAGCCGCCTAGCGGAGACAGATACGCAGTATTTT
CDR3: CASSRLAETDTQYF
J: TRBJ2-3
D: TRBD2
V: TRBV9
size: few

DNA: TGCGCCAGCAGCTTCCGGACAGGGGTACGAAGGTACTATGGCTACACCTTC
CDR3: CASSFRTGVRRYYGYTF
J: TRBJ1-2
D: TRBD1
V: TRBV5-1
size: many

DNA: TGTGCCAGCAGTTCTATACAGGGGGCCCCCTACAATGAGCAGTTCTTC
CDR3: CASSSIQGAPYNEQFF
J: TRBJ2-1
D: TRBD1
V: TRBV6-5
size: few

DNA: TGTGCCAGCAGTTTAAAGGGTAGGATGAACACTGAAGCTTTCTTT
CDR3: CASSLKGRMNTEAFF
J: TRBJ1-1
D: .
V: TRBV12-3/TRBV12-4
size: few

DNA: TGCGCCAGCAGCCCAGGGGGCCCCTATAATTCACCCCTCCACTTT
CDR3: CASSPGGPYNSPLHF
J: TRBJ1-6
D: TRBD1
V: TRBV10-1
size: many

DNA: TGTGCCAGTAGTATAAACCCACAGCGCCAAGAGACCCAGTACTTC
CDR3: CASSINPQRQETQYF
J: TRBJ2-5
D: .
V: TRBV19
size: .

DNA: TGTGCCAGCAGCTTAGCCGGACAAGGGAGGGAGCAGTACTTC
CDR3: CASSLAGQGREQYF
J: TRBJ2-7
D: .
V: TRBV7-9
size: many

DNA: TGTGCCAGCAGTTTTTGGTCCTTGTCGGAAAATTCACCCCTCCACTTT
CDR3: CASSFWSLSENSPLHF
J: TRBJ1-6
D: .
V: TRBV28
size: .

DNA: TGTGCCAGCAGCTCCACAGGGCTAGATACGCAGTATTTT
CDR3: CASSSTGLDTQYF
J: TRBJ2-3
D: .
V: TRBV7-9
size: .

DNA: TGTGCCAGCAGTAAGGGGACAGGGTTCTACGAGCAGTACTTC
CDR3: CASSKGTGFYEQYF
J: TRBJ2-7
D: TRBD1
V: TRBV12-3/TRBV12-4
size: few

DNA: TGTGCCAGTCAGTCCCGGGGTGGTGCGGATACGCAGTATTTT
CDR3: CASQSRGGADTQYF
J: TRBJ2-3
D: .
V: TRBV25-1
size: .

DNA: TGTGCCAGCTCACCGGGCTTTGGCTACTCTGGGGCCAACGTCCTGACTTTC
CDR3: CASSPGFGYSGANVLTF
J: TRBJ2-6
D: .
V: TRBV18
size: few

DNA: TGTGCCAGCAGCGAGGGACAGGCGAACACTGAAGCTTTCTTT
CDR3: CASSEGQANTEAFF
J: TRBJ1-1
D: TRBD1
V: TRBV9
size: many

DNA: TGCGCCAGCAGCCAACTTCCATTCCAAGAGACCCAGTACTTC
CDR3: CASSQLPFQETQYF
J: TRBJ2-5
D: .
V: TRBV4-3
size: .

DNA: TGCGCCAGCAGCTCCCGGGACAGGGGATCCTATGGCTACACCTTC
CDR3: CASSSRDRGSYGYTF
J: TRBJ1-2
D: TRBD1
V: TRBV5-1
size: .

DNA: TGCAGCGCCCGGGACAGTCTCCAGCAGTACTTC
CDR3: CSARDSLQQYF
J: TRBJ2-7
D: TRBD1
V: TRBV29-1
size: .

DNA: TGTGCCAGCAGCCCCGGGACAGGGAATGCCTTC
CDR3: CASSPGTGNAF
J: TRBJ1-2
D: TRBD1
V: TRBV5-4
size: once

DNA: TGTGCCAGCCTCGAGGCACCCCCCATAGATGCGCAGTATTTT
CDR3: CASLEAPPIDAQYF
J: TRBJ2-3
D: .
V: TRBV6-2/TRBV6-3
size: .

DNA: TGTGCCAGCAGCTCCCCCGAATCTCGGATTAATGAAAAACTGTTTTTT
CDR3: CASSSPESRINEKLFF
J: TRBJ1-4
D: .
V: TRBV25-1
size: .

DNA: TGTGCCAGCAGTTACTCGCAGCGGGGGTACGATGAGCAGTTCTTC
CDR3: CASSYSQRGYDEQFF
J: TRBJ2-1
D: TRBD2
V: TRBV6-2/TRBV6-3
size: few

DNA: TGTGCCAGCAGCGCAAGACAGGGTCTAAACACAGATACGCAGTATTTT
CDR3: CASSARQGLNTDTQYF
J: TRBJ2-3
D: TRBD1
V: TRBV7-3
size: many

DNA: TGTGCCAGTACCAGTCCTTTGGCAAGCACAGATACGCAGTATTTT
CDR3: CASTSPLASTDTQYF
J: TRBJ2-3
D: .
V: TRBV19
size: many

DNA: TGCAGTGCTAGAGGGGCAGACAATCAGCCCCAGCATTTT
CDR3: CSARGADNQPQHF
J: TRBJ1-5
D: .
V: TRBV20-1
size: few

DNA: TGTGCCACCAGCAGAGATTTCGGCACATCGGGCACTGAAGCTTTCTTT
CDR3: CATSRDFGTSGTEAFF
J: TRBJ1-1
D: .
V: TRBV15
size: many

DNA: TGTGCCACCAGCTACAGGGGGGCCTCCTATAATTCACCCCTCCACTTT
CDR3: CATSYRGASYNSPLHF
J: TRBJ1-6
D: TRBD1
V: TRBV15
size: many

DNA: TGCAGTGCGCGGACTAGCGGGAGAGGAGATACGCAGTATTTT
CDR3: CSARTSGRGDTQYF
J: TRBJ2-3
D: TRBD2
V: TRBV20-1
size: few

DNA: TGTGCCAGCAGTGAAATGAACACTGAAGCTTTCTTT
CDR3: CASSEMNTEAFF
J: TRBJ1-1
D: .
V: TRBV25-1
size: medium-sized

DNA: TGTGCCAGCAGTCGCAGACAGTTCAAGTCCTACGAGCAGTACTTC
CDR3: CASSRRQFKSYEQYF
J: TRBJ2-7
D: .
V: TRBV6-2/TRBV6-3
size: .

DNA: TGTGCCAGCAGCCCGATCGGCAGGGTGGGGGCCTACGAGCAGTACTTC
CDR3: CASSPIGRVGAYEQYF
J: TRBJ2-7
D: .
V: TRBV7-9
size: many

DNA: TGTGCCAGCAGCCGGGACAGGGGAGGAGGCTACACCTTC
CDR3: CASSRDRGGGYTF
J: TRBJ1-2
D: TRBD1
V: TRBV6-1
size: few

DNA: TGTGCCAGCAGCCAGCGACAGGGCTCAATTGGGACTGAAGCTTTCTTT
CDR3: CASSQRQGSIGTEAFF
J: TRBJ1-1
D: TRBD1
V: TRBV11-2
size: many

DNA: TGTGCCACTACGGACTCACCCTACGAGCAGTACTTC
CDR3: CATTDSPYEQYF
J: TRBJ2-7
D: .
V: TRBV6-1
size: few

DNA: TGTGCCAGCAGCCAGCGGGCGGGGAACTATGGCTACACCTTC
CDR3: CASSQRAGNYGYTF
J: TRBJ1-2
D: .
V: TRBV14
size: many

DNA: TGCGCCAGCCTACCCGAGGGAGGCTACACCTTC
CDR3: CASLPEGGYTF
J: TRBJ1-2
D: .
V: TRBV10-1
size: .